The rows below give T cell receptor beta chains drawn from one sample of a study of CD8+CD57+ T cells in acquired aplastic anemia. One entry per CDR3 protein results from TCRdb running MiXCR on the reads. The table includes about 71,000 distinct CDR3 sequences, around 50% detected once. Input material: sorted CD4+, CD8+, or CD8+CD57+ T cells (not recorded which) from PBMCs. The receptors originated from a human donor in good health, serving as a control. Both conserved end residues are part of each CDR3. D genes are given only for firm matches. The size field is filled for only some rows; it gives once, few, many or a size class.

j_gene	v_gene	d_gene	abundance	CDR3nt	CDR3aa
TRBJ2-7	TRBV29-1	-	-	TGCAGCGTTGCTAGGGCAACCAGAACCTACGAGCAGCACTTC	CSVARATRTYEQHF
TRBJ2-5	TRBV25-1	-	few	TGTGCCAGCAGTGAATCTGGACGACGGGCTAAAGAGACCCAGTACTTC	CASSESGRRAKETQYF
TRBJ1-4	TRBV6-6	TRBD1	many	TGTGCCAGCAGTTACTCGCTGCCAGGGGGTCATGAAAAACTGTTTTTT	CASSYSLPGGHEKLFF
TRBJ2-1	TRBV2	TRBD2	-	TGTGCCAGCAGCCCACTAGCGTCGACTTACAATGAGCAGTTCTTC	CASSPLASTYNEQFF
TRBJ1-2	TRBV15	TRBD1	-	TGTGCCACCAGCGAAACAGGGGATGGCTACACCTTC	CATSETGDGYTF
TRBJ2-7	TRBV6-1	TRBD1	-	TGTGCCAGCGAAGGGACAGGGAGTATGTCCTACGAGCAGTACTTC	CASEGTGSMSYEQYF
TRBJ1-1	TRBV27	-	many	TGTGCCAGCAGTTTTGCAGGGTCAAACACTGAAGCTTTCTTT	CASSFAGSNTEAFF
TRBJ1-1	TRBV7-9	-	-	TGCGCCAGCAGCTTGGTCCACCTGAACACTGAAGCTTTCTTT	CASSLVHLNTEAFF
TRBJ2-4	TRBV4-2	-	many	TGTGCCAGCAGCCAAAGACTGAAGGAAGCCAAAAACATTCAGTACTTC	CASSQRLKEAKNIQYF
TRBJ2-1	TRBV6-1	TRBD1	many	TGTGCCAGCATGACAGGGTATGTCGATGAGCAGTTCTTC	CASMTGYVDEQFF
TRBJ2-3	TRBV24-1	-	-	TGTGCCACCAGTGATTCCAAATCCACAGATACGCAGTATTTT	CATSDSKSTDTQYF
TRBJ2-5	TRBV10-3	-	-	TGTGCCATCAATGGGGGGGCCCGCCAAGAGACCCAGTACTTC	CAINGGARQETQYF
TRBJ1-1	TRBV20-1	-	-	TGCAGTGCGACTTTGACCCGGGGGACTGAAGCTTTCTTT	CSATLTRGTEAFF
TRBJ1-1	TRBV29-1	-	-	TGCAGCGCCTGGGAACAGGGCGTTGAAGCTTTCTTT	CSAWEQGVEAFF
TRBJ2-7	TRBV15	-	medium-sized	TGTGCCACCAGCTACTACAGGGAGGGCTACGAGCAGTACTTC	CATSYYREGYEQYF
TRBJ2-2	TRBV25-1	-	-	TGTGCCAGCAGTGATTTTGCAGGCGGGAACACCGGGGAGCTGTTTTTT	CASSDFAGGNTGELFF
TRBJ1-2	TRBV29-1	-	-	TGCAGCGTTGACCGTCGGCATAGGGACGGGGGATATGGCTACACCTTC	CSVDRRHRDGGYGYTF
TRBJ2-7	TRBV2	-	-	TGTGCCAGCAGCGACCCCCGGACCCACGAGCAGTACTTC	CASSDPRTHEQYF
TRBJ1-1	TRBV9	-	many	TGTGCCAGCCGACCTGCTGGGCTGAACACTGAAGCTTTCTTT	CASRPAGLNTEAFF
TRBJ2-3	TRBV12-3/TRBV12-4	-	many	TGTGCCAGCAGTTTTGGGGGTTTCACAGATACGCAGTATTTT	CASSFGGFTDTQYF
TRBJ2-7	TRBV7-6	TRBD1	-	TGTGCCAGCAGCTTCGACAGGGGGCCCTACGAGCAGTACTTC	CASSFDRGPYEQYF
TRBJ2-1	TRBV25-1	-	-	TGTGCCAGCAGTGATCTACGGTACAATGAGCAGTTCTTC	CASSDLRYNEQFF
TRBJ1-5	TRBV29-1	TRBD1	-	TGCAGCCCGGAGGGGACAGGCCAAGGGAAGCCCCAGCATTTT	CSPEGTGQGKPQHF
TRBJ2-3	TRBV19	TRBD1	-	TGTGCCAGTAGTATCGGGACAGGGTCCGATACGCAGTATTTT	CASSIGTGSDTQYF
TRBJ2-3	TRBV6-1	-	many	TGTGCCAGCAGTGAAGCTCCAGGGTCCCCCACAGATACGCAGTATTTT	CASSEAPGSPTDTQYF
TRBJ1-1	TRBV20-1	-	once	TGCAATGCTAGAGATATACAGGGCTGGGAGACTGAAGCCTTCTTT	CNARDIQGWETEAFF
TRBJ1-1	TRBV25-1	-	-	TGTGCCAGCACCCCGGACAGCTCATTCACTGAAGCTTTCTTT	CASTPDSSFTEAFF
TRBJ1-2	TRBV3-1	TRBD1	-	TGTGCCAGCAGCCACAGACAGGGCCCAGTCCTTTATGGCTACACCTTC	CASSHRQGPVLYGYTF
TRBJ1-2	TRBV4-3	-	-	TGCGCCAGCAGCCAATTCGGGGGAGCTAACTATGGCTACACCTTC	CASSQFGGANYGYTF
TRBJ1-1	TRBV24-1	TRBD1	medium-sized	TGTGCCACCGGTGAACAGGGGCTGAACACTGAAGCTTTCTTT	CATGEQGLNTEAFF
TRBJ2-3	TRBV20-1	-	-	TGCAGTGCAGCCCCCCGGGCCAGGGGCACAGATACGCAGTATTTT	CSAAPRARGTDTQYF
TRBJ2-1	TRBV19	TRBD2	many	TGTGCCAGTAGTATAGCGGGGGGATCCTACAATGAGCAGTTCTTC	CASSIAGGSYNEQFF
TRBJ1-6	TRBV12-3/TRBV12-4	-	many	TGTGCCAGCAGTCTCGAACGTAATTCACCCCTCCACTTT	CASSLERNSPLHF
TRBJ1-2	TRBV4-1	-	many	TGCGCCAGCAGCCAAGATCTTCGGTCAGGCTACACCTTC	CASSQDLRSGYTF
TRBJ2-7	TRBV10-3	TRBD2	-	TGTGCCATCAGTGCCCGGGGGGGTTCGGCATACGAGCAGTACTTC	CAISARGGSAYEQYF
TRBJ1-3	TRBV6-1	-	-	TGTGCCAGCAGTGAAGATGGAGGGTCTGGAAACACCATACATTTT	CASSEDGGSGNTIHF
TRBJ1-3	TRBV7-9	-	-	TGTGCCAGCAGCTTGAGCGGCAGCACAAACACCATATATTTT	CASSLSGSTNTIYF
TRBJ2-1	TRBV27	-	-	TGTGCCAGCAGCCCATCAAACAGGGTCCTCACCGGCAATGAGCAGTTCTTC	CASSPSNRVLTGNEQFF
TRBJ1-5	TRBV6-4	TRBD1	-	TGTGCCAGCGCCGACAGGGCCCATCAGCCCCAGCATTTT	CASADRAHQPQHF
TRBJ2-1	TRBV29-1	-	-	TGCAGCGTTGACGCAGGGGCTGCCTACAATGAGCAGTTCTTC	CSVDAGAAYNEQFF
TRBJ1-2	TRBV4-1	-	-	TGCGCCAGCAACCAAGGCGTGGGATCCGAATCAGGCTACACCTTC	CASNQGVGSESGYTF
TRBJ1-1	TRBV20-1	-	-	TGCAGTCCCCGACCTGAAGCTTTCTTT	CSPRPEAFF
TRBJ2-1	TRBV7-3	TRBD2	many	TGTGCCAGCAGCTTAACCGGGGGGGACAATGAGCAGTTCTTC	CASSLTGGDNEQFF
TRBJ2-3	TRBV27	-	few	TGTGCCAGCAGTTTTAAGGCGGGGACAGATACGCAGTATTTT	CASSFKAGTDTQYF
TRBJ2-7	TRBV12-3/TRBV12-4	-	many	TGTGCCAGCAGTTTGGCCTATACCGCCTACGAGCAGTACTTC	CASSLAYTAYEQYF
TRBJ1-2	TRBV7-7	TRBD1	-	TGTGCCAGCAGCGACCCCGGGACAGGGCGGTTCGGCTACACCTTC	CASSDPGTGRFGYTF